The 26 T cell receptor beta chains given below trace back to one sample, sequenced in a study of early T cells in non-severe SARS-CoV-2 infection. TCRdb re-derived calls from the 5' RACE reads in MiXCR, one entry per CDR3 protein. This sample has some 71,000 distinct CDR3 sequences, with over 8% found just once. The sequencing used whole blood, collected at baseline. These TCRs come from an adult who was a healthcare worker with PCR-confirmed SARS-CoV-2 infection or an uninfected control (not recorded which).

Only a few counts were recorded for this clonotype. The genes are TRBV19 and TRBJ1-2, with TRBD1 as a possible D gene (6 bases). Germline loops: CDR1 LNHDA, CDR2 SQIVND (reference sequence). This CDR3 has 15 residues. The germline V and J ends were trimmed by 3 bases and 8 bases, with 19 bases remaining between them. The CDR3 loop is CASSIRPDRIFGYTF. CDR3 nucleotides: TGTGCCAGTAGTATCAGACCGGACAGAATCTTCGGCTACACCTTC.

The V gene is TRBV30, the J gene TRBJ1-1; D not certain. The CDR3 contains 13 residues. Germline V gene data show CDR1 as GTSNPN and CDR2 as SVGIG (reference sequence). With 0 bases removed from V and 4 bases from J, the gap between germline ends came to 9 bases. The CDR3 loop reads CAWSVLGSTEAFF. The DNA of the CDR3 is TGTGCCTGGAGTGTTTTAGGGAGCACTGAAGCTTTCTTT.

This clonotype was picked up many times. The genes are TRBV6-5 and TRBJ2-7; 12 bases are shared with TRBD2. Unmatched junction bases numbered 7, after V lost 6 bases and J lost 4 bases. The germline V gene encodes CDR1 MNHEY and CDR2 SVGAGI. The CDR3 covers 15 residues. In DNA, the CDR3 is TGTGCCAGCAGAGCGACTAGCGGGAGTTTTTACGAGCAGTACTTC. Translating it yields CASRATSGSFYEQYF.

This clonotype was recorded a few times. V is TRBV24-1 and J is TRBJ2-3; D is uncertain. CDR1 and CDR2 (germline): KGHDR, SFDVKD. The CDR3 runs to 13 residues. The V and J ends lost 9 bases and 0 bases respectively, with 9 bases between them. Here the CDR3 DNA reads TGTGCCACCTCAAATCCTAGCACAGATACGCAGTATTTT. This gives the protein CATSNPSTDTQYF.

The chain links TRBV18 to TRBJ1-3; 7 bases agree with TRBD1. Looked up from germline, CDR1 is KGHSH and CDR2 is LQKENI. The CDR3 length is 15 residues. V gave up 5 bases and J gave up 2 bases; unmatched junction bases: 6. CDR3 amino acids: CASSATGAAGNTIYF. DNA for the CDR3: TGTGCCAGCTCAGCCACAGGGGCAGCTGGAAACACCATATATTTT.

The chain combines TRBV20-1 with TRBJ2-1; 7 bases align to TRBD1. The CDR3 sequence is 16 residues long. Germline values: CDR1 DFQATT, CDR2 SNEGSKA (reference sequence). Unmatched junction bases numbered 9, after V lost 1 base and J lost 3 bases. Here the CDR3 reads CSARGQQGWVYNEQFF. The CDR3 coding sequence is TGCAGTGCTAGAGGCCAACAGGGGTGGGTCTACAATGAGCAGTTCTTC.

This clonotype was recorded many times. The DNA for the CDR3 is TGCAGTGCTAGAGTGACACTGGGGCGCTACAATGAGCAGTTCTTC. As protein: CSARVTLGRYNEQFF. V is TRBV20-1 and J is TRBJ2-1, with TRBD1 as a possible D gene (5 bases). The CDR3 sequence is 15 residues long. V was clipped by 1 base and J by 3 bases, with 13 bases between them. Per the germline V gene, CDR1 is DFQATT and CDR2 is SNEGSKA (reference sequence).

Ten or more counts support this clonotype. This chain's CDR3 is CASWYTNYGYTF. For the CDR3, the DNA is TGTGCCAGCTGGTATACTAACTATGGCTACACCTTC. This chain uses TRBV6-5 with TRBJ1-2, with D hard to call. V was cut by 8 bases and J by 0 bases, with 7 bases left in between. CDR1 is MNHEY and CDR2 is SVGAGI in the germline V gene. The CDR3 spans 12 residues.

The sample holds many counts of this clonotype. V is TRBV7-9 and J is TRBJ1-1; possibly TRBD1 for D (5 bases). The CDR3 is made up of 12 amino acids. Trimming pared 3 bases from V and 10 bases from J, leaving 12 bases between. The germline V gene has CDR1 SEHNR and CDR2 FQNEAQ (reference sequence). The CDR3 DNA reads TGTGCCAGCAGCTTTACCGTCCAGGGAGCTTTCTTT. Translating gives CASSFTVQGAFF. The full variable domain, in which reference TRBV7-9 and TRBJ1-1 provide the parts outside the CDR3, is DTGVSQNPRHKITKRGQNVTFRCDPISEHNRLYWYRQTLGQGPEFLTYFQNEAQLEKSRLLSDRFSAERPKGSFSTLEIQRTEQGDSAMYLCASSFTVQGAFFGQGTRLTVV.

Ten or more counts support this clonotype. The rearrangement links TRBV10-3 to TRBJ2-1; possibly TRBD1 for D (6 bases). The V end was cut by 3 bases, the J end by 8 bases, with 14 bases between. CDR1 and CDR2 (germline): ENHRY, SYGVKD. This CDR3 contains 14 residues. DNA of the CDR3: TGTGCCATCAGTGAACGGCTAGAGGGGGATGAGCAGTTCTTC. Its translation is CAISERLEGDEQFF.

This chain joins TRBV28 and TRBJ2-7; D is unresolved. The length of the CDR3 is 11 residues. Germline V lookup: CDR1 MDHEN, CDR2 SYDVKM. The V end lost 7 bases, the J end lost 2 bases, and 6 bases lay between the germline ends. The CDR3 is CASIRPYEQYF. CDR3 nucleotides: TGTGCCAGCATTCGTCCCTACGAGCAGTACTTC.

In its sample, this clonotype was seen a few times. The chain is built from TRBV5-4 and TRBJ1-6, with D unclear. Per the germline V gene, CDR1 is SGHNT and CDR2 is YYREEE (reference sequence). V lost 1 base, J lost 10 bases, and 15 bases lay in between. The CDR3 spans 15 residues. The CDR3 spells CASSLLVNGDSPLHF. CDR3 sequence (DNA): TGTGCCAGCAGCTTGTTAGTCAACGGAGACTCACCCCTCCACTTT.

This clonotype was observed at least ten times. This rearrangement joins TRBV6-5 to TRBJ2-5, with 9 bases aligning to TRBD2. Germline trimming cut 7 bases from V and 2 bases from J; bases unmatched to any gene: 8. From germline, CDR1 is MNHEY and CDR2 SVGAGI. The CDR3 loop spans 15 amino acids. The DNA for the CDR3 is TGTGCCAGCAAACAGACTAGCGGAGCTCAAGAGACCCAGTACTTC. Amino acid sequence: CASKQTSGAQETQYF.

The rearrangement links TRBV4-2 to TRBJ1-3; no reliable D call. The V and J ends lost 1 base and 2 bases respectively, with 9 bases between them. CDR3 length: 15 residues. CDR1 LGHNA and CDR2 YNFKEQ come from the germline V gene. The CDR3 DNA reads TGTGCCAGCAGCCAAGGGGTTACGGCTGGAAACACCATATATTTT. This gives the protein CASSQGVTAGNTIYF.

This clonotype was picked up a small number of times. The chain joins TRBV5-6 to TRBJ2-1; the match to TRBD2 covers 12 bases. The CDR3 contains 16 residues. Trimming cost V 5 bases and J 4 bases; bases outside gene matches: 7. Germline V lookup: CDR1 SGHDT, CDR2 YYEEEE. The CDR3 bases are TGTGCCAGCAGTCTCCCCGGACTAGCGGGATACAATGAGCAGTTCTTC. Its translation: CASSLPGLAGYNEQFF.

This clonotype occurred many times. The rearrangement joins TRBV5-1 to TRBJ2-2, with 13 positions matching TRBD2. The CDR3 is 15 amino acids. Unmatched junction bases numbered 4, after V lost 7 bases and J lost 4 bases. Germline-derived CDR1 and CDR2 are SGHRS and YFSETQ. The CDR3 DNA reads as TGCGCCAGCCGAAGGACTAGCGGGAGCACCGGGGAGCTGTTTTTT. Amino acid sequence: CASRRTSGSTGELFF.

This clonotype turned up a few times. This chain joins TRBV4-1 and TRBJ2-1; D possibly corresponds to TRBD2 (6 bases). Germline lookup yields CDR1 MGHRA and CDR2 YSYEKL. V was shortened by 2 bases and J by 2 bases, with 13 bases between the two germline ends. This CDR3 contains 16 residues. In DNA form, the CDR3 reads TGCGCCAGCAGCCAAACGGGGGTTTACCCCTACAATGAGCAGTTCTTC. It codes for CASSQTGVYPYNEQFF.

This clonotype was recorded many times. The V call is TRBV5-4, the J call TRBJ2-1; TRBD2 matches at 7 bases. Per germline, CDR1 SGHNT and CDR2 YYREEE (reference sequence). With 1 base clipped from V and 9 bases from J, the junction kept 4 bases outside the gene matches. The CDR3 contains 13 residues. The CDR3 reads CASSLKGGGEQFF. The CDR3, as DNA: TGTGCCAGCAGCTTGAAGGGCGGGGGTGAGCAGTTCTTC.

The rearrangement uses TRBV6-1 and TRBJ2-6, with D possibly matching TRBD2 (6 bases). Germline values: CDR1 MNHNS, CDR2 SASEGT. With 6 bases removed from V and 3 bases from J, the gap between germline ends came to 15 bases. This CDR3 comprises 16 residues. CDR3 coding DNA: TGTGCCAGCAGGGCGATGGAGGGCTATGGGGCCAACGTCCTGACTTTC. Translation: CASRAMEGYGANVLTF.

This clonotype was observed many times. DNA for the CDR3: TGTGCCAGCAGTTTAGCGAGGGGAGGCGAGCAGTACTTC. It specifies CASSLARGGEQYF. V is TRBV12-3 or TRBV12-4 and J is TRBJ2-7, with D perhaps matching TRBD2 (6 bases). CDR3 size: 13 residues. V lost 0 bases and J lost 6, with 9 bases in between.

The gene calls are TRBV6-2 or TRBV6-3 and TRBJ2-4; 9 bases fit TRBD1. The CDR3 extends over 12 amino acids. V dropped 5 bases and J dropped 12; count of bases not matched to a gene: 5. From germline, CDR1 is MNHEY and CDR2 SVGEGT. Here the CDR3 reads CASSTGGWGQYF. CDR3 DNA sequence: TGTGCCAGCAGTACAGGGGGCTGGGGTCAGTACTTC.

The chain links TRBV28 to TRBJ2-5, with TRBD1 matching 10 bases. Trimming took 2 bases from V and 2 from J; bases not matched to a gene: 2. The CDR3 spans 15 residues. Germline V gene data show CDR1 as MDHEN and CDR2 as SYDVKM. This CDR3 reads CASSLGGQGQETQYF. The CDR3, as DNA: TGTGCCAGCAGTTTAGGGGGACAGGGGCAAGAGACCCAGTACTTC.

This clonotype was recorded a few times. This chain uses TRBV29-1 with TRBJ2-7; tentative D call: TRBD2 (6 bases). V lost 6 bases, J lost 2 bases, and 14 bases lay in between. Germline loops: CDR1 SQVTM, CDR2 ANQGSEA. The CDR3 totals 13 residues. The CDR3: CSVAFSGTYEQYF. The CDR3 region has the DNA TGCAGCGTCGCTTTTAGCGGAACCTACGAGCAGTACTTC.

The chain is built from TRBV7-2 and TRBJ1-5; unclear D gene. The CDR3 extends over 15 amino acids. Germline CDR1 SGHTA, CDR2 FQGNSA. V lost 1 base to trimming and J lost 4 bases, with 11 bases between them. In nucleotides, the CDR3 is TGTGCCAGCAGCTTAGAAAGGGCCACAAATCAGCCCCAGCATTTT. This sequence encodes CASSLERATNQPQHF. The entire variable domain, with the rest obtained from reference TRBV7-2 and TRBJ1-5, is as follows: GAGVSQSPSNKVTEKGKDVELRCDPISGHTALYWYRQSLGQGLEFLIYFQGNSAPDKSGLPSDRFSAERTGGSVSTLTIQRTQQEDSAVYLCASSLERATNQPQHFGDGTRLSIL.

The chain carries TRBV27 and TRBJ1-5, with D possibly being TRBD1 (5 bases). Germline CDR1 is MNHEY and CDR2 is SMNVEV (reference sequence). The CDR3 is 14 residues long. V was trimmed by 2 bases and J by 10 bases, leaving 15 bases between them. CDR3 nucleotides: TGTGCCAGCAGTTTAGCAGGGTCTGAGTTCCCCCAGCATTTT. Its protein is CASSLAGSEFPQHF.

The J gene is TRBJ1-3, the V gene TRBV28; no clear D gene. Germline V lookup: CDR1 MDHEN, CDR2 SYDVKM. V lost 8 bases, J lost 0 bases, and 14 bases lay in between. The CDR3 is made up of 15 amino acids. CDR3 in DNA: TGTGCCAGCGCCCCCCCGCTGAGCTCTGGAAACACCATATATTTT. This translates into CASAPPLSSGNTIYF.